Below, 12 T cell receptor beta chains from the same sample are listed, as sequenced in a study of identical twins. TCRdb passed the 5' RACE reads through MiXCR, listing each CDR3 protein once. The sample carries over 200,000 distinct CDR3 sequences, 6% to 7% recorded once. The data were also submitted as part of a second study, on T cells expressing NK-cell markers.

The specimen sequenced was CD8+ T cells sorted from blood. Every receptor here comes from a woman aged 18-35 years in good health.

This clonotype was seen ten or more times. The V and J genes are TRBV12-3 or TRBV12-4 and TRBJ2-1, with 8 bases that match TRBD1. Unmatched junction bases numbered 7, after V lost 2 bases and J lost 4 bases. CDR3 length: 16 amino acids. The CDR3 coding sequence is TGTGCCAGCAGTTTAACCGGGACAGGAGATTACAATGAGCAGTTCTTC. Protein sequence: CASSLTGTGDYNEQFF.

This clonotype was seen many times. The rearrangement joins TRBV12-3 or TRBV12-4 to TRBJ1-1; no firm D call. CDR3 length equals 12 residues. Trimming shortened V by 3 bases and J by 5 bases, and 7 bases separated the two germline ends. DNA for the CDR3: TGTGCCAGCAGTTTTAGTGGGACTGAAGCTTTCTTT. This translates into CASSFSGTEAFF.

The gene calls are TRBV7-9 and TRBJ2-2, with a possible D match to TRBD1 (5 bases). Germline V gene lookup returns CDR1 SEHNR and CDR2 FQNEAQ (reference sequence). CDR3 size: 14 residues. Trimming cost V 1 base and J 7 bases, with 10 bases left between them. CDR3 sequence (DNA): TGTGCCAGCAGCTTAGTAGGGGCCAGCGGGGAGCTGTTTTTT. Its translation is CASSLVGASGELFF.

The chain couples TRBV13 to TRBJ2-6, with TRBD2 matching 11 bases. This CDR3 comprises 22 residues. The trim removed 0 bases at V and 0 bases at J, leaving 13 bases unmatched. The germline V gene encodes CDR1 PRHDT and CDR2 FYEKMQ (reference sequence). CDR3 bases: TGTGCCAGCAGCTTAGGGGGGGGAACTAGCGGGAGTTACCTCTCTGGGGCCAACGTCCTGACTTTC. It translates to CASSLGGGTSGSYLSGANVLTF. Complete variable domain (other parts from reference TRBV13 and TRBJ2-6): AAGVIQSPRHLIKEKRETATLKCYPIPRHDTVYWYQQGPGQDPQFLISFYEKMQSDKGSIPDRFSAQQFSDYHSELNMSSLELGDSALYFCASSLGGGTSGSYLSGANVLTFGAGSRLTVL.

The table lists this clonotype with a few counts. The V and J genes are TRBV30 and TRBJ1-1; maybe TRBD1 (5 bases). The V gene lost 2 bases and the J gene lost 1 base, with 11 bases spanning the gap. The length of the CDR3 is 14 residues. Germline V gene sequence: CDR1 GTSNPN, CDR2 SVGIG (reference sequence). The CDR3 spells CAWSPGGANTEAFF. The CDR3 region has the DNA TGTGCCTGGAGTCCTGGAGGGGCGAACACTGAAGCTTTCTTT.

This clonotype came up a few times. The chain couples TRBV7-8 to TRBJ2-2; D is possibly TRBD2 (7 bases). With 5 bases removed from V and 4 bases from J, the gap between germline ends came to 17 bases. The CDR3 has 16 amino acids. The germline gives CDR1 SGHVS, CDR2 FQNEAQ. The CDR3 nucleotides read TGTGCCAGCAGCCTACGAGGGGGGGGCCCCACCGGGGAGCTGTTTTTT. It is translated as CASSLRGGGPTGELFF.

The CDR3 region has the DNA TGTGCCAGCAGCGTAGGAGGGGGGTTGGTAAGAGAGACCCAGTACTTC. Translating it yields CASSVGGGLVRETQYF. The chain recombines TRBV9 with TRBJ2-5; D possibly matches TRBD1 or TRBD2 (6 bases each). Trimming shortened V by 0 bases and J by 4 bases, and 16 bases separated the two germline ends. Germline V gene lookup returns CDR1 SGDLS and CDR2 YYNGEE. CDR3 length: 16 amino acids. The full variable domain, its missing parts supplied by reference TRBV9 and TRBJ2-5, is DSGVTQTPKHLITATGQRVTLRCSPRSGDLSVYWYQQSLDQGLQFLIQYYNGEERAKGNILERFSAQQFPDLHSELNLSSLELGDSALYFCASSVGGGLVRETQYFGPGTRLLVL.

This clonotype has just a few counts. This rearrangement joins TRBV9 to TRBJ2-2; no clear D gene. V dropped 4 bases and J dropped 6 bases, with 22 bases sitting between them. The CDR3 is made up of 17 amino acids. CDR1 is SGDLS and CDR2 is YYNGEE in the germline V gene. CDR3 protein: CASSFPRNGLRSGELFF. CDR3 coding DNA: TGTGCCAGCAGCTTTCCGAGGAACGGCCTACGATCCGGGGAGCTGTTTTTT.

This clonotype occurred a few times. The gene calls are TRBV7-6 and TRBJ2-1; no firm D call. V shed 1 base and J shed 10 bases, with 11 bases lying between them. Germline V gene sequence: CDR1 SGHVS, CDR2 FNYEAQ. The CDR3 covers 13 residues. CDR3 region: CASSLGVGWEQFF. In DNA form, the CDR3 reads TGTGCCAGCAGCTTAGGGGTAGGTTGGGAGCAGTTCTTC.

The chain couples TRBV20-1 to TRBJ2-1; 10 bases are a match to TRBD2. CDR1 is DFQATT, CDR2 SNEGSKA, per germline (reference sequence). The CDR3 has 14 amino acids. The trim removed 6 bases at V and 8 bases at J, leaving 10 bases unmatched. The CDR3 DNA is TGCAGTGCCCCGAGCGGGGGGGCCTTGTATGAGCAGTTCTTC. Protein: CSAPSGGALYEQFF.

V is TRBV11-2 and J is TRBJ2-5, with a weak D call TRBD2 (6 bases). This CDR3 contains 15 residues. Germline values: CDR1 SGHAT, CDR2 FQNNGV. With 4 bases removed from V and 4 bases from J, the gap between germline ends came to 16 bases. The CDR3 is CASSWKAGIRETQYF. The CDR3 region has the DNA TGTGCCAGCAGCTGGAAGGCGGGAATACGAGAGACCCAGTACTTC. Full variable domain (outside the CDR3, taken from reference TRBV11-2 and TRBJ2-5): EAGVAQSPRYKIIEKRQSVAFWCNPISGHATLYWYQQILGQGPKLLIQFQNNGVVDDSQLPKDRFSAERLKGVDSTLKIQPAKLEDSAVYLCASSWKAGIRETQYFGPGTRLLVL.

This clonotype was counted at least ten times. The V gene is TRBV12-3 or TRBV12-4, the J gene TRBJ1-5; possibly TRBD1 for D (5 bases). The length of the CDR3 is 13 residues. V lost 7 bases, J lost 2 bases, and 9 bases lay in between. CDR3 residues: CASKLGGNQPQHF. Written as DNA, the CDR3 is TGTGCCAGCAAATTGGGGGGCAATCAGCCCCAGCATTTT.